The sample holds one count of the clone carrying this TCR beta chain. What it binds is unknown. The data are from a study of cytomegalovirus exposure and HLA in healthy donors. At the level of the study: Sequencing of roughly 180 million T cells in an earlier analysis found approximately 120 million unique TCR beta sequences.

The PCR had 60 Vbeta and 13 Jbeta primers. Clones were sequenced by immunoSEQ multiplex PCR, and TCRdb holds only the in-frame ones, with some missing. The sample lists about 150,000 clones, around 83% occurring once. Overall study findings and caveats: The availability of immune exposure information extended only to CMV serostatus. As was reported, the classifier diagnosed cytomegalovirus status with high specificity and sensitivity. The authors enumerated roughly 160 TCR beta chains as linked to cytomegalovirus.

The sequence derives from a middle-aged man in good health and CMV-seropositive. The material sequenced was PBMCs.

The CDR3 sequence is CASSSGRERDNEQFF. CDR3 in DNA: TGCGCCAGCAGCTCCGGGAGGGAGCGGGACAATGAGCAGTTCTTC. J is TRBJ2-1 and V is TRBV5-1; TRBD2 matches at 8 bases. The CDR3 totals 15 residues. V gave up 3 bases and J gave up 5 bases; unmatched junction bases: 7. Per germline, CDR1 SGHRS and CDR2 YFSETQ.